These 23 T cell receptor beta chains originate from one sample sequenced in a study of shared clonotypes between healthy human individuals. Here immunoSEQ multiplex PCR was the method, and the copy in TCRdb shows in-frame clones only, minus some. The sample lists around 940,000 clones, about 80% occurring once. Material: memory CD4+ T cells sorted from blood. Indicated subset: CD45RA-negative fraction. The receptors here all came from a man between 18 and 35 years old in good health.

The J gene is TRBJ1-3, the V gene TRBV10-1; D unclear. The CDR3 has 13 residues. V lost 7 bases and J lost 0, with 7 bases in between. Germline V gene lookup returns CDR1 WNHNN and CDR2 SYGVQD (reference sequence). The CDR3 sequence is CASTADSGNTIYF. As DNA, the CDR3 is TGCGCCAGCACGGCAGACTCTGGAAACACCATATATTTT.

The rearrangement links TRBV6-1 to TRBJ2-7; perhaps TRBD2 as D (5 bases). The V end was cut by 8 bases, the J end by 5 bases, with 16 bases between. The CDR3 runs to 13 residues. Germline-derived CDR1 and CDR2 are MNHNS and SASEGT. CDR3 nucleotides: TGTGCCAGCTCAAGAGAGGGTCCCCACGAGCAGTACTTC. Translated, it gives CASSREGPHEQYF.

The chain has TRBV27 and TRBJ2-7; 7 bases match TRBD2. V was clipped by 6 bases and J by 7 bases; unmatched bases: 12. Germline CDR1 is MNHEY and CDR2 is SMNVEV (reference sequence). The CDR3 is made up of 14 amino acids. CDR3 coding DNA: TGTGCCAGCAGCGGGAGGCCCTTAATGAATGAGCAGTACTTC. Its protein is CASSGRPLMNEQYF.

J is TRBJ2-7 and V is TRBV7-2; D perhaps matches TRBD1 (5 bases). The germline V gene encodes CDR1 SGHTA and CDR2 FQGNSA. Trimming shortened V by 5 bases and J by 7 bases, and 12 bases separated the two germline ends. The CDR3 is made up of 12 amino acids. DNA for the CDR3: TGTGCCAGCAGCCCAGACAGTCCAGAGCAGTACTTC. Protein: CASSPDSPEQYF.

The V and J genes are TRBV19 and TRBJ2-7; 8 bases map to TRBD1. The junction had 7 bases not matched to a gene; V was cut back by 4 bases and J by 2 bases. This CDR3 region has 15 residues. CDR1 LNHDA and CDR2 SQIVND come from the germline V gene (reference sequence). The CDR3 DNA reads TGTGCCAGTAGTACGGCTACAGGGGGACCCTACGAGCAGTACTTC. Translation gives CASSTATGGPYEQYF.

The chain uses TRBV6-5 and TRBJ1-2; TRBD1 agrees at 9 bases. The CDR3 contains 15 residues. V dropped 5 bases and J dropped 6; count of bases not matched to a gene: 10. Germline-derived CDR1 and CDR2 are MNHEY and SVGAGI. CDR3 amino acids: CASSRFDRGGDGYTF. The CDR3 nucleotides are TGTGCCAGCAGTCGCTTCGACAGGGGGGGAGATGGCTACACCTTC.

The V gene is TRBV19, the J gene TRBJ2-7; 13 bases fit TRBD2. Germline CDR1 LNHDA, CDR2 SQIVND (reference sequence). V shed 4 bases, J shed 3 bases, and the junction held 6 bases outside the gene matches. This CDR3 has 16 residues. The CDR3 coding sequence is TGTGCCAGTAGTACCTTTGGGACTAGCGGGGTCTACGAGCAGTACTTC. It specifies CASSTFGTSGVYEQYF.

Details on this clone: Other DNA sequences within the sample encode an identical CDR3. This sequence joins TRBV2 and TRBJ2-7; no clear D gene. Deletions cut 0 bases from V and 6 bases from J, with 3 bases between. The CDR3 is 11 residues long. Per the germline V gene, CDR1 is SNHLY and CDR2 is FYNNEI. The DNA of the CDR3 is TGTGCCAGCAGTGAAGCACGCGAGCAGTACTTC. It yields the protein CASSEAREQYF.

This clone has only a few counts. The chain uses TRBV28 and TRBJ1-1; a possible D gene is TRBD1 (6 bases). The CDR3 runs to 13 residues. V lost 5 bases and J 0 bases, leaving 7 bases between the germline ends. Germline lookup yields CDR1 MDHEN and CDR2 SYDVKM. The CDR3 region is CASSGQLNTEAFF. CDR3 DNA: TGTGCCAGCAGTGGACAGTTGAACACTGAAGCTTTCTTT.

The rearrangement links TRBV7-2 to TRBJ1-6, with unresolved D. The germline V gene has CDR1 SGHTA and CDR2 FQGNSA. Trimming left V 1 base short and J 7 bases short, with 11 bases between. The CDR3 extends over 15 amino acids. This chain's CDR3 is CASSLGAAQNSPLHF. CDR3 DNA: TGTGCCAGCAGCTTAGGGGCCGCCCAGAATTCACCCCTCCACTTT. Together with reference TRBV7-2 and TRBJ1-6, the CDR3 gives the full variable domain: GAGVSQSPSNKVTEKGKDVELRCDPISGHTALYWYRQSLGQGLEFLIYFQGNSAPDKSGLPSDRFSAERTGGSVSTLTIQRTQQEDSAVYLCASSLGAAQNSPLHFGNGTRLTVT.

The chain couples TRBV5-1 to TRBJ1-4; D possibly corresponds to TRBD1 (5 bases). The germline CDR1 and CDR2 sequences are SGHRS and YFSETQ. V gave up 0 bases and J gave up 8 bases, with 11 bases separating them. This CDR3 comprises 14 residues. The CDR3 protein is CASSLGPGSEKLFF. The CDR3 region has the DNA TGCGCCAGCAGCTTGGGGCCAGGGTCGGAAAAACTGTTTTTT.

The genes are TRBV6-5 and TRBJ2-7, with D hard to call. The CDR3 runs to 15 residues. V was shortened by 0 bases and J by 6 bases, with 15 bases between the two germline ends. The V gene's germline CDR1 is MNHEY and CDR2 SVGAGI. The CDR3 is CASSYSSQADVEQYF. As DNA, the CDR3 is TGTGCCAGCAGTTACTCGTCGCAGGCCGATGTCGAGCAGTACTTC.

The CDR3 spells CASSSARDTQYF. The CDR3 region has the DNA TGTGCCAGCAGTTCCGCGCGAGATACGCAGTATTTT. V is TRBV6-6 and J is TRBJ2-3; D unresolved. Germline V gives CDR1 MNHNY, CDR2 SVGAGI (reference sequence). The CDR3 consists of 12 residues. The V and J ends lost 4 bases and 5 bases respectively, with 7 bases between them.

The V gene is TRBV6-1, the J gene TRBJ2-7, with D unclear. This CDR3 is built from 13 residues. The germline V and J ends were trimmed by 4 bases and 4 bases, with 11 bases remaining between them. The germline gives CDR1 MNHNS, CDR2 SASEGT. The CDR3 region is CASSGLLGYEQYF. CDR3 nucleotide sequence: TGTGCCAGCAGTGGCCTATTGGGATACGAGCAGTACTTC.

The chain recombines TRBV10-1 with TRBJ1-1; no reliable D call. V dropped 2 bases and J dropped 1 base, with 14 bases sitting between them. The CDR3 has 16 residues. Germline values: CDR1 WNHNN, CDR2 SYGVQD (reference sequence). CDR3 nucleotide sequence: TGCGCCAGCAGTGAGATTAGAGATGGATCGAACACTGAAGCTTTCTTT. As protein: CASSEIRDGSNTEAFF.

The CDR3 loop reads CTLTVGTTEAFF. CDR3 DNA: TGCACCCTCACAGTAGGGACCACTGAAGCTTTCTTT. J is TRBJ1-1 and V is TRBV29-1, with a possible D match to TRBD1 (5 bases). Germline-derived CDR1 and CDR2 are SQVTM and ANQGSEA. The length of the CDR3 is 12 residues. The full variable domain, in which reference TRBV29-1 and TRBJ1-1 provide the parts outside the CDR3, is SAVISQKPSRDICQRGTSLTIQCQVDSQVTMMFWYRQQPGQSLTLIATANQGSEATYESGFVIDKFPISRPNLTFSTLTVSNMSPEDSSIYLCTLTVGTTEAFFGQGTRLTVV.

The chain carries TRBV15 and TRBJ1-5; D remains ambiguous. The CDR3 spans 14 residues. The V gene lost 5 bases and the J gene lost 5 bases, with 13 bases spanning the gap. The germline V gene encodes CDR1 LNHNV and CDR2 YYDKDF (reference sequence). CDR3 nucleotides: TGTGCCACCAGCCCATCGGCGCGAGATCAGCCCCAGCATTTT. This translates into CATSPSARDQPQHF.

J is TRBJ2-5 and V is TRBV5-4, with a tentative D call TRBD2 (6 bases). The CDR3 runs 15 residues. The V end was cut by 4 bases, the J end by 5 bases, with 18 bases between. Germline V lookup: CDR1 SGHNT, CDR2 YYREEE (reference sequence). The CDR3 DNA sequence: TGTGCCAGCAGCCCCGGCCCGGGGGATAGGGAGACCCAGTACTTC. Its translation is CASSPGPGDRETQYF.

This clone appeared a few times. At the DNA level, this CDR3 is encoded by other sequences in the same sample as well. The rearrangement links TRBV5-6 to TRBJ2-2; D is unclear. Germline loops: CDR1 SGHDT, CDR2 YYEEEE. Between the trimmed V and J ends, which lost 4 bases and 1 base, there was a span of 2 bases. This CDR3 has 12 amino acids. The CDR3 nucleotides are TGTGCCAGCAGCCGGAACACCGGGGAGCTGTTTTTT. Translating gives CASSRNTGELFF.

The chain links TRBV4-2 to TRBJ2-3; 11 bases line up with TRBD2. Germline trimming cut 2 bases from V and 5 bases from J; bases unmatched to any gene: 12. Germline CDR1 is LGHNA and CDR2 is YNFKEQ. The CDR3 covers 18 residues. The CDR3 nucleotides read TGTGCCAGCAGCCAATCACTAGCGGGGGCGACCGTCAGAGATACGCAGTATTTT. It translates to CASSQSLAGATVRDTQYF.

This clone has more than one count but fewer than ten. The chain employs TRBV7-2 and TRBJ2-2; D not resolved. V lost 2 bases, J lost 6 bases, and 4 bases lay in between. Germline V gives CDR1 SGHTA, CDR2 FQGNSA. This CDR3 has 12 residues. The CDR3 protein is CASSLLAGELFF. CDR3 coding DNA: TGTGCCAGCAGCTTACTGGCCGGGGAGCTGTTTTTT.

The rearrangement joins TRBV28 to TRBJ2-7; tentatively, D is TRBD2 (6 bases). The ends were cut back, 1 base at V and 6 bases at J, with 7 bases in the middle. Germline assignment: CDR1 MDHEN and CDR2 SYDVKM. CDR3 size: 12 residues. CDR3 nucleotides: TGTGCCAGCAGTTTATTGGGGGGCGAGCAGTACTTC. It translates to CASSLLGGEQYF.

This chain joins TRBV27 and TRBJ1-6; D is unresolved. CDR1 and CDR2 from the germline V gene are MNHEY and SMNVEV (reference sequence). This CDR3 spans 14 amino acids. V lost 4 bases and J 5 bases, leaving 9 bases between the germline ends. The DNA of the CDR3 is TGTGCCAGCAGTTATGGCGGGAATAATTCACCCCTCCACTTT. Translated: CASSYGGNNSPLHF.